Presented here are 27 T cell receptor beta chains from one specimen sequenced in a study of cytomegalovirus exposure and HLA in healthy donors. The PCR ran on 60 Vbeta and 13 Jbeta primers. Repertoires were generated with immunoSEQ multiplex PCR, while TCRdb's copy carries only in-frame clones and drops some. Found here are 200,000 to 300,000 clones, just under 85% of them singletons; the top ten hold approximately 2%. Sequenced sample: PBMCs. The receptors come from a woman aged 40 to 50 in good health and CMV-seropositive.

The rearrangement joins TRBV5-1 to TRBJ2-2; TRBD2 matches at 9 bases. The trim removed 0 bases at V and 5 bases at J, leaving 5 bases unmatched. Germline CDR1 and CDR2: SGHRS and YFSETQ. The CDR3 totals 16 residues. The CDR3 reads CASSLVAGESTGELFF. DNA for the CDR3: TGCGCCAGCAGCTTGGTAGCGGGAGAGAGTACCGGGGAGCTGTTTTTT. Drawing the rest from reference TRBV5-1 and TRBJ2-2, the complete variable domain is KAGVTQTPRYLIKTRGQQVTLSCSPISGHRSVSWYQQTPGQGLQFLFEYFSETQRNKGNFPGRFSGRQFSNSRSEMNVSTLELGDSALYLCASSLVAGESTGELFFGEGSRLTVL.

CDR3 loop: CASSQDRREESYGYTF. The CDR3 nucleotides read TGTGCCAGCAGCCAAGATAGGAGGGAGGAGAGCTATGGCTACACCTTC. The chain uses TRBV14 and TRBJ1-2; D is ambiguous. The V gene's germline CDR1 is SGHDN and CDR2 FVKESK. The CDR3 sequence is 16 residues long. V lost 0 bases and J 4 bases, leaving 15 bases between the germline ends. Full variable domain (rest looked up from reference TRBV14 and TRBJ1-2): EAGVTQFPSHSVIEKGQTVTLRCDPISGHDNLYWYRRVMGKEIKFLLHFVKESKQDESGMPNNRFLAERTGGTYSTLKVQPAELEDSGVYFCASSQDRREESYGYTFGSGTRLTVV.

CDR3 region: CASSLTGPNTGELFF. CDR3 in DNA: TGTGCCAGCAGTTTGACAGGCCCGAACACCGGGGAGCTGTTTTTT. The V call is TRBV7-3, the J call TRBJ2-2; perhaps TRBD1 as D (6 bases). Trimming shortened V by 6 bases and J by 0 bases, and 11 bases separated the two germline ends. There are 15 residues in the CDR3. CDR1 is SGHTA, CDR2 FQGTGA, per germline.

This clone was picked up one time. As DNA, the CDR3 is TGTGCCAGCAGCGAGCGACAAGAGACCCAGTACTTC. This sequence encodes CASSERQETQYF. This chain joins TRBV11-2 and TRBJ2-5; D unclear. Germline V gene data show CDR1 as SGHAT and CDR2 as FQNNGV. Trimming took 5 bases from V and 2 from J, leaving 6 bases between them. The length of the CDR3 is 12 residues.

The CDR3 protein is CASSLESGYNEQFF. The CDR3 region has the DNA TGCGCCAGCAGCTTGGAGTCAGGCTACAATGAGCAGTTCTTC. The chain combines TRBV5-1 with TRBJ2-1; D gene ambiguous. Looked up from germline, CDR1 is SGHRS and CDR2 is YFSETQ. V was trimmed by 0 bases and J by 3 bases, leaving 7 bases between them. The CDR3 is 14 amino acids.

The chain uses TRBV18 and TRBJ1-1, with 7 bases matching TRBD1. The CDR3 covers 16 residues. The ends lost 0 bases at V and 4 bases at J; junction bases unmatched: 8. Germline V lookup: CDR1 KGHSH, CDR2 LQKENI. CDR3 coding DNA: TGTGCCAGCTCACCACCCAGAACAGGGGTTGCCACTGAAGCTTTCTTT. It yields the protein CASSPPRTGVATEAFF.

The chain couples TRBV6-1 to TRBJ1-2, with 9 nucleotides matching TRBD1. This CDR3 has 14 residues. V was pared by 6 bases and J by 5 bases, with 7 bases of the junction left unmatched. Germline V gives CDR1 MNHNS, CDR2 SASEGT. CDR3 bases: TGTGCCAGCAGCCCACAGGGGGCTTGGTATGGCTACACCTTC. Amino acids: CASSPQGAWYGYTF.

The CDR3 reads CASSAGLGAEQYF. The CDR3 DNA sequence: TGTGCCAGCAGCGCCGGCCTGGGGGCCGAGCAGTACTTC. The chain links TRBV5-8 to TRBJ2-5; TRBD1 might be the D (6 bases). The end of the DNA aligns better with TRBJ2-7, so the J call may be wrong. Germline CDR1 SGHTS, CDR2 YDEGEE. This CDR3 is built from 13 residues.

The V gene is TRBV11-3, the J gene TRBJ2-1; the match to TRBD2 covers 11 bases. Germline lookup yields CDR1 SGHNT and CDR2 YENEEA. Trimming removed 1 base from V and 5 bases from J; junction bases left unmatched: 4. The CDR3 totals 16 residues. This chain's CDR3 is CASSLAASGRNNEQFF. In DNA, the CDR3 is TGTGCCAGCAGCTTAGCCGCTAGCGGGAGGAACAATGAGCAGTTCTTC.

This clone was seen once. The V gene is TRBV7-2, the J gene TRBJ2-5; perhaps TRBD1 as D (5 bases). The CDR3 contains 17 residues. Germline CDR1 SGHTA, CDR2 FQGNSA. With 2 bases removed from V and 6 bases from J, the gap between germline ends came to 22 bases. CDR3 protein: CASSLFKVFGRQKTQYF. The CDR3 DNA sequence: TGTGCCAGCAGCTTATTCAAGGTCTTTGGAAGACAGAAGACCCAGTACTTC.

The chain employs TRBV29-1 and TRBJ2-7; no reliable D call. V was clipped by 4 bases and J by 6 bases, with 13 bases between them. The CDR3 covers 12 residues. Germline V lookup: CDR1 SQVTM, CDR2 ANQGSEA. DNA of the CDR3: TGCAGCGTTGGAACCGAGCAGGTCGAGCAGTACTTC. Protein: CSVGTEQVEQYF.

The table lists this clone with a count of one. The chain joins TRBV6-6 to TRBJ2-7; 11 bases are shared with TRBD2. Germline V CDR1 and CDR2: MNHNY, SVGAGI (reference sequence). This CDR3 region has 15 residues. J gave up 4 bases and V 8 bases, and 10 bases lay outside the gene matches. The CDR3 protein is CASLNSGGGKYEQYF. The CDR3 DNA is TGTGCCAGCTTGAATAGCGGGGGGGGGAAGTACGAGCAGTACTTC.

CDR3 sequence: CASSPGMFF. DNA for the CDR3: TGTGCCAGCTCCCCGGGGATGTTTTTT. The genes are TRBV18 and TRBJ2-2, with a tentative D call TRBD2 (5 bases). V lost 6 bases, J lost 15 bases, and 8 bases lay in between. The CDR3 runs 9 residues. CDR1 KGHSH and CDR2 LQKENI come from the germline V gene.

V gene TRBV29-1 combines with J gene TRBJ2-7; 7 bases are shared with TRBD1. The CDR3 consists of 13 residues. The trim removed 7 bases at V and 2 bases at J, leaving 8 bases unmatched. Germline-derived CDR1 and CDR2 are SQVTM and ANQGSEA. The CDR3 coding sequence is TGCAGCGCCCAAGGGCAGGGGGCCTACGAGCAGTACTTC. Its protein is CSAQGQGAYEQYF.

V gene TRBV7-2 combines with J gene TRBJ2-2; 8 bases are shared with TRBD2. The CDR3 runs to 15 residues. With V trimmed by 2 bases and J by 5 bases, 4 bases remained unmatched. Germline V gene data show CDR1 as SGHTA and CDR2 as FQGNSA. CDR3 protein: CASSLYGGETGELFF. The CDR3 DNA reads as TGTGCCAGCAGCTTATACGGGGGGGAGACCGGGGAGCTGTTTTTT. The variable domain in full, with the rest retrieved from reference TRBV7-2 and TRBJ2-2, is GAGVSQSPSNKVTEKGKDVELRCDPISGHTALYWYRQSLGQGLEFLIYFQGNSAPDKSGLPSDRFSAERTGGSVSTLTIQRTQQEDSAVYLCASSLYGGETGELFFGEGSRLTVL.

The V call is TRBV21-1, the J call TRBJ2-7; the table gives TRBD1 as D, unverified against the DNA. TRBV21-1 is assigned pseudogene status. The CDR3 extends over 16 amino acids. The chain's CDR3 is CASSPYPGQGVYEQYF. The CDR3 DNA reads TGTGCCAGCAGCCCCTACCCGGGACAGGGAGTTTACGAGCAGTACTTC.

The rearrangement links TRBV28 to TRBJ1-4; D not resolved. The CDR3 totals 14 residues. The germline gives CDR1 MDHEN, CDR2 SYDVKM. V dropped 2 bases and J dropped 6 bases, with 10 bases sitting between them. CDR3 loop: CASSLITGDEKLFF. The CDR3 DNA is TGTGCCAGCAGTTTAATTACGGGAGATGAAAAACTGTTTTTT.

On this clone: Its ends do not fully match the called genes, so a read error is possible. The rearrangement links TRBV9 to TRBJ2-4; 11 positions match TRBD2. This CDR3 has 18 residues. Germline CDR1 is SGDLS and CDR2 is YYNGEE. CDR3 sequence reads: CASSVGLAGGLGKNSQYF. The CDR3 region has the DNA TGTGCCAGCAGCGTAGGGCTAGCGGGAGGTTTGGGCAAAAACAGTCAGTACTTC. The full variable domain, in which reference TRBV9 and TRBJ2-4 provide the parts outside the CDR3, is DSGVTQTPKHLITATGQRVTLRCSPRSGDLSVYWYQQSLDQGLQFLIQYYNGEERAKGNILERFSAQQFPDLHSELNLSSLELGDSALYFCASSVGLAGGLGKNSQYFGAGTRLSVL.

Turning to this clone: Other DNA sequences from this sample encode an identical CDR3 as well. This chain uses TRBV9 with TRBJ1-3; maybe TRBD1 (5 bases). CDR1 and CDR2 (germline): SGDLS, YYNGEE. V was cut by 0 bases and J by 8 bases, with 9 bases left in between. This CDR3 has 13 amino acids. The CDR3 loop is CASSVGTGDTIYF. The DNA of the CDR3 is TGTGCCAGCAGCGTAGGTACGGGGGACACCATATATTTT. The full variable domain, its missing parts supplied by reference TRBV9 and TRBJ1-3, is DSGVTQTPKHLITATGQRVTLRCSPRSGDLSVYWYQQSLDQGLQFLIQYYNGEERAKGNILERFSAQQFPDLHSELNLSSLELGDSALYFCASSVGTGDTIYFGEGSWLTVV.

The chain employs TRBV5-8 and TRBJ2-7; D gene ambiguous. Germline V gene data show CDR1 as SGHTS and CDR2 as YDEGEE. The CDR3 is 15 residues long. V dropped 2 bases and J dropped 0 bases, with 12 bases sitting between them. The CDR3 bases are TGTGCCAGCAGCTTCGAAGGATACAGCTCCTACGAGCAGTACTTC. This translates into CASSFEGYSSYEQYF.

The chain links TRBV7-3 to TRBJ2-3; 10 bases map to TRBD1. The length of the CDR3 is 16 residues. Germline V gene lookup returns CDR1 SGHTA and CDR2 FQGTGA. Unmatched junction bases numbered 4, after V lost 4 bases and J lost 0 bases. CDR3 DNA sequence: TGTGCCAGCAGCTCGACAGGGGGCCCTAGCACAGATACGCAGTATTTT. It specifies CASSSTGGPSTDTQYF.

V gene TRBV5-1 combines with J gene TRBJ1-1; tentative D call: TRBD1 (5 bases). Trimming left V 0 bases short and J 0 bases short, with 12 bases between. The CDR3 has 16 amino acids. The germline CDR1 and CDR2 sequences are SGHRS and YFSETQ. The CDR3 region is CASSLDSGTLNTEAFF. In DNA form, the CDR3 reads TGCGCCAGCAGCTTGGATAGCGGGACTTTGAACACTGAAGCTTTCTTT.

The chain uses TRBV27 and TRBJ2-1; D is undetermined. This CDR3 is 16 amino acids long. Germline lookup yields CDR1 MNHEY and CDR2 SMNVEV (reference sequence). Trimming cost V 5 bases and J 3 bases, with 17 bases left between them. CDR3 DNA: TGTGCCAGCAGTCCAGTCCTAGTCCCCTACTACAATGAGCAGTTCTTC. Protein: CASSPVLVPYYNEQFF.

The chain employs TRBV5-4 and TRBJ2-4, with D possibly being TRBD1 (8 bases). From germline, CDR1 is SGHNT and CDR2 YYREEE (reference sequence). The CDR3 has 17 residues. With 2 bases removed from V and 3 bases from J, the gap between germline ends came to 18 bases. The CDR3 is CASSLRGGTGGKNIQYF. The CDR3 coding sequence is TGTGCCAGCAGCTTAAGGGGGGGTACAGGGGGCAAAAACATTCAGTACTTC.

As regards this clone: An end of the junction differs from the germline gene, which may be a read error. V usage is TRBV9 and J usage is TRBJ1-2, with a possible D match to TRBD1 (5 bases). This CDR3 spans 12 amino acids. Germline V gene sequence: CDR1 SGDLS, CDR2 YYNGEE. The CDR3: CASSQGSTVGAF. CDR3 nucleotide sequence: TGTGCCAGCAGCCAGGGATCGACAGTAGGGGCCTTC. Full variable domain (remainder filled in from reference TRBV9 and TRBJ1-2): DSGVTQTPKHLITATGQRVTLRCSPRSGDLSVYWYQQSLDQGLQFLIQYYNGEERAKGNILERFSAQQFPDLHSELNLSSLELGDSALYFCASSQGSTVGAFGSGTRLTVV.

With respect to this clone: The identical CDR3 is also encoded by other nucleotide sequences in the sample. The chain couples TRBV30 to TRBJ1-5; TRBD1 aligns across 8 bases. Germline loops: CDR1 GTSNPN, CDR2 SVGIG (reference sequence). The CDR3 runs 13 residues. V lost 3 bases to trimming and J lost 2 bases; unmatched junction nucleotides: 0. CDR3 in DNA: TGTGCCTGGAGGGGACAGGGCAATCAGCCCCAGCATTTT. Translating it yields CAWRGQGNQPQHF.

This chain joins TRBV11-3 and TRBJ1-2; 9 bases are shared with TRBD1. This CDR3 has 13 amino acids. Trimming cost V 4 bases and J 12 bases; bases outside gene matches: 9. Germline lookup yields CDR1 SGHNT and CDR2 YENEEA. The CDR3 region is CASSSPGQGQDTF. The DNA of the CDR3 is TGTGCCAGCAGCTCCCCGGGACAGGGCCAGGACACCTTC.